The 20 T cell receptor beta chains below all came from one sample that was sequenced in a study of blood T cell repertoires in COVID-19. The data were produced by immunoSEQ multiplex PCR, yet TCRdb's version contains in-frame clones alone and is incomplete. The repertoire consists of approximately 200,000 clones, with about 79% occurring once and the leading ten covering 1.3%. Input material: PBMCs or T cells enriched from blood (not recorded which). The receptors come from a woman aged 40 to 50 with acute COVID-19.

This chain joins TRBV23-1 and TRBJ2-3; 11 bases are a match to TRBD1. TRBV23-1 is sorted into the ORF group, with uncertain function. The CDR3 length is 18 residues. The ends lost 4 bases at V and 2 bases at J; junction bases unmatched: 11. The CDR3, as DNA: TGCGCCAGCAGTCCTTATCACCGGGACAGGGGGATCACAGATACGCAGTATTTT. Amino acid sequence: CASSPYHRDRGITDTQYF.

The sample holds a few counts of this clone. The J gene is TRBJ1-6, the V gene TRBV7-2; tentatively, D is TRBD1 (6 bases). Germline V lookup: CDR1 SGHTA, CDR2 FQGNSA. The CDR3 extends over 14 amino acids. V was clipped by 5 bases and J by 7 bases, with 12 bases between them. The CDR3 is CASSRDTKNSPLHF. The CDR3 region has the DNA TGTGCCAGCAGCCGGGACACAAAGAATTCACCCCTCCACTTT.

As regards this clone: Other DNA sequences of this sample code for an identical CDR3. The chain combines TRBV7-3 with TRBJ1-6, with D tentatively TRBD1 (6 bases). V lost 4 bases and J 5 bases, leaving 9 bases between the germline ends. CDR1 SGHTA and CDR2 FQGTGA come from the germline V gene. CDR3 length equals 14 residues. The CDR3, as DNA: TGTGCCAGCAGCTCCGGGACAAATAATTCACCCCTCCACTTT. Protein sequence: CASSSGTNNSPLHF. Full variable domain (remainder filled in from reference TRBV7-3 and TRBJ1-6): GAGVSQTPSNKVTEKGKYVELRCDPISGHTALYWYRQSLGQGPEFLIYFQGTGAADDSGLPNDRFFAVRPEGSVSTLKIQRTERGDSAVYLCASSSGTNNSPLHFGNGTRLTVT.

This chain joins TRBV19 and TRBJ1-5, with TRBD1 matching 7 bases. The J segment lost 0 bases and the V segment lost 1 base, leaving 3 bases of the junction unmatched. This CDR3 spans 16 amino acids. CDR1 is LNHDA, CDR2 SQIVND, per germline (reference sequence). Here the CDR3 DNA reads TGTGCCAGTAGTATAGGAGGGGGCCCTAGCAATCAGCCCCAGCATTTT. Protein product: CASSIGGGPSNQPQHF. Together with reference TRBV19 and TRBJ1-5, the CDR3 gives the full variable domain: DGGITQSPKYLFRKEGQNVTLSCEQNLNHDAMYWYRQDPGQGLRLIYYSQIVNDFQKGDIAEGYSVSREKKESFPLTVTSAQKNPTAFYLCASSIGGGPSNQPQHFGDGTRLSIL.

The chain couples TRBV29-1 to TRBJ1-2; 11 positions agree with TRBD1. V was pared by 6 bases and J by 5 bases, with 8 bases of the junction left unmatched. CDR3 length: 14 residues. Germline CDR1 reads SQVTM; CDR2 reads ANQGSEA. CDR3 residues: CSVEDRGREYGYTF. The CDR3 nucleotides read TGCAGCGTCGAGGACAGGGGGCGCGAGTATGGCTACACCTTC. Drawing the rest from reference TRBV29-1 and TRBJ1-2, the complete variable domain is SAVISQKPSRDICQRGTSLTIQCQVDSQVTMMFWYRQQPGQSLTLIATANQGSEATYESGFVIDKFPISRPNLTFSTLTVSNMSPEDSSIYLCSVEDRGREYGYTFGSGTRLTVV.

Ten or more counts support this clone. Here the CDR3 DNA reads TGTGCCAGCAGTTTAAGGTGGGGGGAACCCCTCCACTTT. Protein: CASSLRWGEPLHF. J is TRBJ1-6 and V is TRBV27; TRBD1 might be the D (5 bases). The germline V gene has CDR1 MNHEY and CDR2 SMNVEV (reference sequence). The CDR3 is 13 residues long. V lost 2 bases and J 12 bases, leaving 11 bases between the germline ends.

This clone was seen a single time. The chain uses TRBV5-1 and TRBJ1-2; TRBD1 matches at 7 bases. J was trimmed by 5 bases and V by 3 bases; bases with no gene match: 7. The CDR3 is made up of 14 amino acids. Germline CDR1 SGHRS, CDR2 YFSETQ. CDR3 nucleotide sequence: TGCGCCAGCAGCTCGACGACAGGGTCGTATGGCTACACCTTC. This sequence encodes CASSSTTGSYGYTF.

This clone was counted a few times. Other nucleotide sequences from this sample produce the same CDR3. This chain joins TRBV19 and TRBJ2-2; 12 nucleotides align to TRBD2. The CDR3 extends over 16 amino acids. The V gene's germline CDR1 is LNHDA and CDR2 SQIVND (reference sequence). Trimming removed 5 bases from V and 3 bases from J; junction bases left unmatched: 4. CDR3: CASSQTSGSDTGELFF. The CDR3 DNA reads TGTGCCAGTAGTCAGACTAGCGGGAGCGACACCGGGGAGCTGTTTTTT.

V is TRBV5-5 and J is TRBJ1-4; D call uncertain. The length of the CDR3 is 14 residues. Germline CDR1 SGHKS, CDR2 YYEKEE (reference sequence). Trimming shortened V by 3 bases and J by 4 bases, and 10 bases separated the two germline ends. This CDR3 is CASSWWQNNEKLFF. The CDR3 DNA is TGTGCCAGCAGCTGGTGGCAGAATAATGAAAAACTGTTTTTT.

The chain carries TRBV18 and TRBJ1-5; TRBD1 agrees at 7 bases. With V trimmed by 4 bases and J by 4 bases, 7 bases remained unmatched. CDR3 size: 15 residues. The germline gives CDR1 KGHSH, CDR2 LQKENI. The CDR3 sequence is CASSLLGQRNQPQHF. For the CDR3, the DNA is TGTGCCAGCTCACTTTTGGGACAGCGGAATCAGCCCCAGCATTTT.

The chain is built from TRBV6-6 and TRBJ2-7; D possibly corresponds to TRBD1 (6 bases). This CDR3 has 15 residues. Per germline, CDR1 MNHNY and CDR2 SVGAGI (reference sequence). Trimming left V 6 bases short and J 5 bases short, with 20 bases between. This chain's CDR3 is CASSRGRGRDDEQYF. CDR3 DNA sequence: TGTGCCAGCAGCCGAGGCAGGGGCAGAGACGACGAGCAGTACTTC.

CDR3 nucleotide sequence: TGTGCCAGCAGTACCGGGACTAGCGGTTCGTACGAGCAGTACTTC. Protein sequence: CASSTGTSGSYEQYF. The genes are TRBV28 and TRBJ2-7, with 11 bases matching TRBD2. The junction had 7 bases not matched to a gene; V was cut back by 5 bases and J by 4 bases. The CDR3 has 15 residues. The V gene's germline CDR1 is MDHEN and CDR2 SYDVKM.

This CDR3 reads CASSQDPGGETQYF. As DNA, the CDR3 is TGCGCCAGCAGCCAAGATCCGGGGGGAGAGACCCAGTACTTC. The gene calls are TRBV4-1 and TRBJ2-5; TRBD2 agrees at 7 bases. Trimming took 0 bases from V and 4 from J; bases not matched to a gene: 2. The CDR3 sequence is 14 residues long. Germline CDR1 is MGHRA and CDR2 is YSYEKL.

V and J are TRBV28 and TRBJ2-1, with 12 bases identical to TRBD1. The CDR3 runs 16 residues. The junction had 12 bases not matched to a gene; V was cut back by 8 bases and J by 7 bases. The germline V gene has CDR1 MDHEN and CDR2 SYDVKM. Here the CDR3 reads CASRSPGQGAGNEQFF. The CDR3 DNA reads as TGTGCCAGCCGTTCCCCGGGACAGGGGGCTGGGAATGAGCAGTTCTTC.

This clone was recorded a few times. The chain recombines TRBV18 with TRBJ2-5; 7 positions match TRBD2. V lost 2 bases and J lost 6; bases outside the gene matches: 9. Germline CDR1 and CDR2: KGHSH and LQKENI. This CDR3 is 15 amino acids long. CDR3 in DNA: TGTGCCAGCTCACCAAACGGCGGGAGTAAGAAGACCCAGTACTTC. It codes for CASSPNGGSKKTQYF.

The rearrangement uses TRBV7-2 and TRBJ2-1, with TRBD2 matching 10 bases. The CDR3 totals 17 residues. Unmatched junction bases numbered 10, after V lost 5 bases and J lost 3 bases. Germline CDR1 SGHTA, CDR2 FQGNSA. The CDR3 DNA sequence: TGTGCCAGCAGCCCCGGCCTACTAGCGGGGCACTACAATGAGCAGTTCTTC. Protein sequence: CASSPGLLAGHYNEQFF.

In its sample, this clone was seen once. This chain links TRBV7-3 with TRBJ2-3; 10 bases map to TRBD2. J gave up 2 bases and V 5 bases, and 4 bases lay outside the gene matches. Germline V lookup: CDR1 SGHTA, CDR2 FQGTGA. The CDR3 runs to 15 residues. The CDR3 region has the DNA TGTGCCAGCAGCCAGACTAGCGGGTACACAGATACGCAGTATTTT. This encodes CASSQTSGYTDTQYF. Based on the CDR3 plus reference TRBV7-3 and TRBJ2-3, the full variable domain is GAGVSQTPSNKVTEKGKYVELRCDPISGHTALYWYRQSLGQGPEFLIYFQGTGAADDSGLPNDRFFAVRPEGSVSTLKIQRTERGDSAVYLCASSQTSGYTDTQYFGPGTRLTVL.

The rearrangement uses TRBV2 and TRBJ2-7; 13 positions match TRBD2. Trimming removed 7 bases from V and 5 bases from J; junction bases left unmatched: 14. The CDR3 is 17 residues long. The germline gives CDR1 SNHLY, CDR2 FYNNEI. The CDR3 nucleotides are TGTGCCAGCACCAAAAGGGGCGGGACTAGCGGGAACAACGAGCAGTACTTC. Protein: CASTKRGGTSGNNEQYF.

DNA for the CDR3: TGTGCCAGCAGCTCGCCGGGGGAGACCCAGTACTTC. It encodes CASSSPGETQYF. V and J are TRBV5-4 and TRBJ2-5, with a tentative D call TRBD2 (5 bases). Germline CDR1 reads SGHNT; CDR2 reads YYREEE (reference sequence). The CDR3 sequence is 12 residues long. V was pared by 3 bases and J by 5 bases, with 8 bases between.

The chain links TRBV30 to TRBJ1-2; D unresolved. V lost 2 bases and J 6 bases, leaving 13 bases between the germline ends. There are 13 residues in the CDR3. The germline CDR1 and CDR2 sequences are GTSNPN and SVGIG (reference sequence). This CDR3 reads CAWSLTDWDGYTF. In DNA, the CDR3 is TGTGCCTGGAGTCTAACGGACTGGGATGGCTACACCTTC.